Listed here are 32 T cell receptor beta chains from one sample, sequenced in a study of CD8 T cells in ankylosing spondylitis. For these receptors, no antigen is known. Study results and caveats: Ankylosing spondylitis blood seemed to carry a telltale TCR beta motif made of under ten highly homologous variants.

From the 5' RACE reads, TCRdb called clonotypes with MiXCR, one entry per CDR3 protein. Of roughly 440,000 distinct CDR3 sequences in the sample, 15% to 20% are singletons; the top ten hold 1%. Material: blood, either unsorted or a sorted T cell fraction (not recorded which). Receptors were obtained from a male donor with ankylosing spondylitis.

This clonotype was detected only a few times. This chain uses TRBV3-1 with TRBJ2-5, with D uncertain. The CDR3 is 15 amino acids. Germline V gene lookup returns CDR1 LGHDT and CDR2 YNNKEL (reference sequence). Trimming left V 5 bases short and J 4 bases short, with 17 bases between. CDR3 nucleotides: TGTGCCAGCAGCATGCCGCTGCGCCCCGGAGAGACCCAGTACTTC. This codes for CASSMPLRPGETQYF.

This clonotype was counted a few times. This chain uses TRBV12-3 or TRBV12-4 with TRBJ2-7, with D tentatively TRBD1 or TRBD2 (5 bases each). The V gene lost 3 bases and the J gene lost 6 bases, with 12 bases spanning the gap. This CDR3 has 13 residues. For the CDR3, the DNA is TGTGCCAGCAGTTTCGGAGGTAGGGGCGAGCAGTACTTC. It codes for CASSFGGRGEQYF.

The genes are TRBV18 and TRBJ1-4; no definite D call. V was trimmed by 2 bases and J by 0 bases, leaving 13 bases between them. Germline lookup yields CDR1 KGHSH and CDR2 LQKENI. The CDR3 spans 17 residues. Here the CDR3 reads CASSPKSSVATNEKLFF. The CDR3, as DNA: TGTGCCAGCTCACCAAAGTCCAGCGTTGCAACTAATGAAAAACTGTTTTTT.

This clonotype has more than one count but fewer than ten. The chain combines TRBV4-1 with TRBJ1-5; 8 nucleotides line up with TRBD1. V shed 4 bases and J 3 bases; nucleotides not matched to a gene: 8. The CDR3 loop spans 16 amino acids. CDR1 and CDR2 from the germline V gene are MGHRA and YSYEKL. CDR3 in amino acids: CASSPTDRGHNQPQHF. The CDR3 bases are TGCGCCAGCAGCCCTACCGACAGGGGCCACAATCAGCCCCAGCATTTT.

The J gene is TRBJ2-2, the V gene TRBV4-3; D possibly corresponds to TRBD2 (5 bases). Germline CDR1 and CDR2: LGHNA and YSLEER. CDR3 length equals 16 residues. V dropped 1 base and J dropped 4 bases, with 13 bases sitting between them. The CDR3 is CASSQGLRDSTGELFF. CDR3 DNA sequence: TGCGCCAGCAGCCAAGGGCTCCGGGATAGCACCGGGGAGCTGTTTTTT.

This clonotype was counted a few times. The chain uses TRBV6-5 and TRBJ2-7, with D perhaps TRBD2 (5 bases). This CDR3 contains 14 residues. CDR1 and CDR2 from the germline V gene are MNHEY and SVGAGI. Trimming cost V 5 bases and J 3 bases, with 14 bases left between them. CDR3 amino acids: CASSIQGLNYEQYF. DNA of the CDR3: TGTGCCAGCAGTATACAAGGACTCAACTACGAGCAGTACTTC.

This clonotype was seen a few times. The V call is TRBV11-2, the J call TRBJ2-3, with TRBD2 matching over 12 bases. This CDR3 spans 16 amino acids. The junction had 4 bases not matched to a gene; V was cut back by 5 bases and J by 1 base. Germline assignment: CDR1 SGHAT and CDR2 FQNNGV. The CDR3 spells CASSRGLAGRTDTQYF. CDR3 bases: TGTGCCAGCAGCCGAGGACTAGCGGGACGCACAGATACGCAGTATTTT.

V gene TRBV11-2 combines with J gene TRBJ2-3; the match to TRBD1 covers 9 bases. With 5 bases clipped from V and 4 bases from J, the junction kept 7 bases outside the gene matches. Germline V gene sequence: CDR1 SGHAT, CDR2 FQNNGV. The CDR3 is 15 residues long. The CDR3 nucleotides are TGTGCCAGCAGCCCCGGGACAGGGTCCCCAGATACGCAGTATTTT. Its protein product is CASSPGTGSPDTQYF. Variable domain in full (rest from reference TRBV11-2 and TRBJ2-3): EAGVAQSPRYKIIEKRQSVAFWCNPISGHATLYWYQQILGQGPKLLIQFQNNGVVDDSQLPKDRFSAERLKGVDSTLKIQPAKLEDSAVYLCASSPGTGSPDTQYFGPGTRLTVL.

This clonotype was seen a handful of times. The genes are TRBV5-1 and TRBJ2-3; 7 positions match TRBD2. The CDR3 contains 16 residues. Germline assignment: CDR1 SGHRS and CDR2 YFSETQ. Trimming at V came to 4 bases and at J to 3 bases, leaving 11 bases not matched to a gene. The CDR3 nucleotides read TGCGCCAGCAGCCCGGCGGGCGGGGGTAGTACAGATACGCAGTATTTT. Translated, it gives CASSPAGGGSTDTQYF.

The rearrangement links TRBV7-9 to TRBJ1-4; TRBD1 matches 7 bases. The CDR3 covers 14 residues. Germline CDR1 is SEHNR and CDR2 is FQNEAQ (reference sequence). The V and J ends lost 5 bases and 5 bases, in that order; junction bases with no gene match: 5. CDR3 nucleotides: TGTGCCAGCAGCACCCGGGACAGAAATGAAAAACTGTTTTTT. As protein: CASSTRDRNEKLFF.

J is TRBJ2-7 and V is TRBV12-5; TRBD2 aligns across 7 bases. The germline CDR1 and CDR2 sequences are LGHNT and FRNRAP. The CDR3 consists of 13 residues. Trimming removed 8 bases from V and 0 bases from J; junction bases left unmatched: 4. CDR3: CASRSGGSYEQYF. CDR3 in DNA: TGTGCTAGTCGGTCGGGGGGCTCCTACGAGCAGTACTTC.

The table lists this clonotype with a few counts. The rearrangement uses TRBV20-1 and TRBJ2-1; 13 nucleotides line up with TRBD2. This CDR3 is built from 15 residues. From germline, CDR1 is DFQATT and CDR2 SNEGSKA (reference sequence). V dropped 5 bases and J dropped 5; count of bases not matched to a gene: 6. This CDR3 is CSAPGLAGDNNEQFF. In DNA, the CDR3 is TGCAGTGCTCCTGGACTAGCGGGGGACAACAATGAGCAGTTCTTC.

J is TRBJ1-6 and V is TRBV9, with D uncertain. This CDR3 region has 12 residues. Trimming left V 5 bases short and J 8 bases short, with 8 bases between. Germline-derived CDR1 and CDR2 are SGDLS and YYNGEE. CDR3 DNA: TGTGCCAGCAGAAGCGGGGATTCACCCCTCCACTTT. Its protein product is CASRSGDSPLHF.

This clonotype showed up just a few times. The chain recombines TRBV5-1 with TRBJ2-2; tentatively, D is TRBD2 (6 bases). The CDR3 has 16 residues. V shed 5 bases and J shed 0 bases, with 14 bases lying between them. Germline V gene lookup returns CDR1 SGHRS and CDR2 YFSETQ. The chain's CDR3 is CASSSRRDTNTGELFF. The CDR3 coding sequence is TGCGCCAGCAGTAGTAGGAGGGATACGAACACCGGGGAGCTGTTTTTT.

In its sample, this clonotype was seen a few times. The chain recombines TRBV4-1 with TRBJ2-3; TRBD2 aligns across 9 bases. This CDR3 is 16 amino acids long. Germline-derived CDR1 and CDR2 are MGHRA and YSYEKL. V shed 3 bases, J shed 2 bases, and the junction held 6 bases outside the gene matches. The CDR3 loop reads CASSQGLAEPTDTQYF. The DNA of the CDR3 is TGCGCCAGCAGCCAGGGACTAGCAGAACCCACAGATACGCAGTATTTT.

The chain links TRBV5-6 to TRBJ2-7; D perhaps matches TRBD1 (5 bases). The CDR3 totals 14 residues. In germline, CDR1 is SGHDT, CDR2 YYEEEE. Trimming removed 4 bases from V and 2 bases from J, with 13 bases in between. The CDR3 protein is CASSLTGAPYEQYF. For the CDR3, the DNA is TGTGCCAGCAGCCTAACAGGAGCCCCCTACGAGCAGTACTTC.

The chain has TRBV30 and TRBJ2-7; 10 bases fit TRBD2. The V gene's germline CDR1 is GTSNPN and CDR2 SVGIG (reference sequence). V shed 4 bases and J 4 bases; nucleotides not matched to a gene: 1. This CDR3 spans 12 amino acids. The CDR3 region is CAWTSGGYEQYF. CDR3 nucleotides: TGTGCCTGGACTAGCGGGGGTTACGAGCAGTACTTC.

The chain recombines TRBV12-3 or TRBV12-4 with TRBJ2-1; D remains ambiguous. CDR3 length: 13 residues. V lost 3 bases and J lost 6, with 9 bases in between. The CDR3: CASSFQAPNEQFF. The CDR3 nucleotides read TGTGCCAGCAGTTTTCAGGCTCCCAATGAGCAGTTCTTC.

The V gene is TRBV12-3 or TRBV12-4, the J gene TRBJ1-1, with 7 bases identical to TRBD1. This CDR3 comprises 12 residues. The V gene end was trimmed by 7 bases and the J gene end by 5 bases; junction bases not matched to a gene: 4. The CDR3 protein is CASTWTGTEAFF. CDR3 coding DNA: TGTGCCAGCACCTGGACAGGAACTGAAGCTTTCTTT.

This sequence joins TRBV6-1 and TRBJ1-2, with 7 bases identical to TRBD1. Trimming took 6 bases from V and 4 from J; bases not matched to a gene: 14. The CDR3 loop spans 16 amino acids. The germline CDR1 and CDR2 sequences are MNHNS and SASEGT. For the CDR3, the DNA is TGTGCCAGCAGCCTTTCGGGGGACAGAAGAGGCTATGGCTACACCTTC. It specifies CASSLSGDRRGYGYTF.

The chain couples TRBV5-1 to TRBJ2-1, with TRBD2 identical over 9 bases. Germline assignment: CDR1 SGHRS and CDR2 YFSETQ. The CDR3 totals 16 residues. Trimming cost V 0 bases and J 4 bases; bases outside gene matches: 5. CDR3 amino acids: CASSLAPSGTYNEQFF. The DNA for the CDR3 is TGCGCCAGCAGCTTGGCCCCTAGCGGGACGTACAATGAGCAGTTCTTC.

The genes are TRBV20-1 and TRBJ1-1; TRBD1 aligns across 9 bases. Unmatched junction bases numbered 5, after V lost 3 bases and J lost 3 bases. The CDR3 totals 14 residues. CDR1 and CDR2 (germline): DFQATT, SNEGSKA (reference sequence). The CDR3: CSASGDRVHTEAFF. The CDR3 region has the DNA TGCAGTGCTAGTGGGGACAGGGTACACACTGAAGCTTTCTTT.

This clonotype was detected only a few times. The chain combines TRBV30 with TRBJ2-7, with D perhaps matching TRBD1 (6 bases). Germline CDR1 and CDR2: GTSNPN and SVGIG (reference sequence). The CDR3 loop spans 13 amino acids. V was cut by 2 bases and J by 6 bases, with 14 bases left in between. CDR3 bases: TGTGCCTGGAGTTTACAGGGACCCACCGAGCAGTACTTC. Protein sequence: CAWSLQGPTEQYF. The whole variable domain, remainder taken from reference TRBV30 and TRBJ2-7, is SQTIHQWPATLVQPVGSPLSLECTVEGTSNPNLYWYRQAAGRGLQLLFYSVGIGQISSEVPQNLSASRPQDRQFILSSKKLLLSDSGFYLCAWSLQGPTEQYFGPGTRLTVT.

This clonotype was seen repeatedly, ten times or more. This rearrangement joins TRBV28 to TRBJ1-5; D ambiguous. CDR1 and CDR2 from the germline V gene are MDHEN and SYDVKM. This CDR3 is 15 amino acids long. Trimming pared 1 base from V and 0 bases from J, leaving 7 bases between. The CDR3 DNA sequence: TGTGCCAGCAGTTTATATTATGATAGCAATCAGCCCCAGCATTTT. Protein sequence: CASSLYYDSNQPQHF.

This clonotype was counted only a few times. The J gene is TRBJ2-1, the V gene TRBV11-3; 8 nucleotides line up with TRBD2. Germline CDR1 is SGHNT and CDR2 is YENEEA. The CDR3 runs 15 residues. V lost 5 bases and J lost 1; bases outside the gene matches: 4. CDR3 sequence reads: CASSDSGRSYNEQFF. The DNA for the CDR3 is TGTGCCAGCAGCGACAGCGGGAGATCCTACAATGAGCAGTTCTTC.

The chain couples TRBV6-5 to TRBJ2-2; D is unresolved. In germline, CDR1 is MNHEY, CDR2 SVGAGI. This CDR3 spans 15 amino acids. The V end lost 2 bases, the J end lost 4 bases, and 11 bases lay between the germline ends. The CDR3 sequence: CASSYRASATGELFF. The CDR3 region has the DNA TGTGCCAGCAGTTACAGGGCAAGCGCCACCGGGGAGCTGTTTTTT.

The chain is built from TRBV7-3 and TRBJ2-1; no reliable D call. The CDR3 is 15 residues long. Between the trimmed V and J ends, which lost 2 bases and 0 bases, there was a span of 8 bases. Germline assignment: CDR1 SGHTA and CDR2 FQGTGA. The CDR3 sequence: CASSLFASSYNEQFF. Written as DNA, the CDR3 is TGTGCCAGCAGCTTATTCGCTAGCTCCTACAATGAGCAGTTCTTC.

This clonotype was counted between two and nine times. J is TRBJ2-7 and V is TRBV20-1; D is perhaps TRBD1 or TRBD2 (5 bases each). Germline-derived CDR1 and CDR2 are DFQATT and SNEGSKA (reference sequence). This CDR3 has 14 residues. V was cut by 8 bases and J by 6 bases, with 23 bases left in between. CDR3 amino acids: CSSPKLGVFGEQYF. The CDR3 coding sequence is TGCAGTTCCCCTAAGCTGGGGGTTTTTGGCGAGCAGTACTTC.

V usage is TRBV20-1 and J usage is TRBJ2-3; the D call may be TRBD1 or TRBD2 (5 bases each). Germline-derived CDR1 and CDR2 are DFQATT and SNEGSKA (reference sequence). CDR3 size: 13 residues. The V and J ends lost 4 bases and 4 bases respectively, with 12 bases between them. The CDR3 here is CSATRDRADTQYF. CDR3 DNA: TGCAGTGCTACTAGGGACCGTGCAGATACGCAGTATTTT.

This clonotype was counted only a few times. This sequence joins TRBV2 and TRBJ2-7; 8 nucleotides line up with TRBD2. V shed 7 bases, J shed 2 bases, and the junction held 10 bases outside the gene matches. Germline V gene sequence: CDR1 SNHLY, CDR2 FYNNEI. The CDR3 is made up of 15 amino acids. This chain's CDR3 is CASNLRGLVAYEQYF. CDR3 in DNA: TGTGCCAGCAACCTCCGGGGACTAGTCGCCTACGAGCAGTACTTC.

This chain connects TRBV20-1 to TRBJ2-3; TRBD2 might be the D (5 bases). The CDR3 covers 15 residues. CDR1 is DFQATT and CDR2 is SNEGSKA in the germline V gene (reference sequence). V shed 4 bases and J shed 1 base, with 15 bases lying between them. The CDR3 coding sequence is TGCAGTGCTACAACGGGGTATGGGGGCACAGATACGCAGTATTTT. It encodes CSATTGYGGTDTQYF.

The chain couples TRBV18 to TRBJ2-1; maybe TRBD2 (5 bases). The CDR3 loop spans 16 amino acids. Trimming took 1 base from V and 3 from J, leaving 13 bases between them. Germline V gene sequence: CDR1 KGHSH, CDR2 LQKENI. CDR3: CASSPRSGKFYNEQFF. In nucleotides, the CDR3 is TGTGCCAGCTCACCACGGTCGGGGAAGTTCTACAATGAGCAGTTCTTC.